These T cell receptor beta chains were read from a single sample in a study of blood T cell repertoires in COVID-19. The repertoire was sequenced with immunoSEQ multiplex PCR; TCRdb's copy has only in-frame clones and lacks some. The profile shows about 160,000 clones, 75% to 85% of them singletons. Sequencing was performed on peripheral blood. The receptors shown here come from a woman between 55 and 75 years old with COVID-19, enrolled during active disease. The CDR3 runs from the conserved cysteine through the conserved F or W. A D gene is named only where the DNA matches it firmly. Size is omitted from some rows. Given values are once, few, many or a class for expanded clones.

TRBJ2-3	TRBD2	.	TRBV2	TGTGCCAGCAGTGAATCCTTTAGCGGGAGTAGTATAGATACGCAGTATTTT	CASSESFSGSSIDTQYF
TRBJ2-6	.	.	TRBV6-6	TGTGCCAGCAGTCGACAGCTGACAGATCGGGCAGGTGGGGCCAACGTCCTGACTTTC	CASSRQLTDRAGGANVLTF
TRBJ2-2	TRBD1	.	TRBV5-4	TGTGCCAGCAGCATGGGACAGGGGAACACCGGGGAGCTGTTTTTT	CASSMGQGNTGELFF
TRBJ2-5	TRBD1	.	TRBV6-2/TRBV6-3	TGTGCCAGCAGTAGGGGAGACAGGGACCGGGAGACCCAGTACTTC	CASSRGDRDRETQYF
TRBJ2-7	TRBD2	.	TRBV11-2	TGTGCCAGCAGCTTTATTCAGACTAGCGGGAGATCCTACGAGCAGTACTTC	CASSFIQTSGRSYEQYF
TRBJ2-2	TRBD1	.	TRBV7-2	TGTGCCAGCAGCATGGACAGGATCACCGGGGAGCTGTTTTTT	CASSMDRITGELFF
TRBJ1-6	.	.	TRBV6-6	TGTGCCAGCAGTTACCTTAATTCACCCCTCCACTTT	CASSYLNSPLHF
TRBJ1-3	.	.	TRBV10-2	TGCGCCAGCAGGGGCATCGGAAACACCATATATTTT	CASRGIGNTIYF
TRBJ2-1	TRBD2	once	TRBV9	TGTGCCAGCAGCGTGACTAGCGACTACTACAATGAGCAGTTCTTC	CASSVTSDYYNEQFF
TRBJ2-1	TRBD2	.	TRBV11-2	TGTGCCAGCAGCTTAGAGGCGGGACTAGCGGGAGGGATCTACAATGAGCAGTTCTTC	CASSLEAGLAGGIYNEQFF
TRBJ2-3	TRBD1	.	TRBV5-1	TGCGCCAGCAGCTCCCGACAGGGGGAGGTAACAGATACGCAGTATTTT	CASSSRQGEVTDTQYF
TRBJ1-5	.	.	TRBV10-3	TGTGCCATCTCCACGGGGGTGCCTGGGTTGGAAAATCAGCCCCAGCATTTT	CAISTGVPGLENQPQHF
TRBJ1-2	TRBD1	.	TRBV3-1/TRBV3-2	TGTGCCAGCAGCCAGGACCGGGACAGGGTTGGTGGCTACACCTTC	CASSQDRDRVGGYTF
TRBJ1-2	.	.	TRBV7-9	TGTGCCAGCGGCCAGTTGGGAGATGGCTACACCTTC	CASGQLGDGYTF
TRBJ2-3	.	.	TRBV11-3	TGTGCCAGCAGCTTAGCGGGAGTAGGAGATACGCAGTATTTT	CASSLAGVGDTQYF
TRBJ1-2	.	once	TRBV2	TGTGCCAGCAGTGAAAACAGCCTTACTGATGGCTACACCTTC	CASSENSLTDGYTF
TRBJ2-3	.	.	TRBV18	TGTGCCAGCTCACCATTGGAGGCAGATACGCAGTATTTT	CASSPLEADTQYF
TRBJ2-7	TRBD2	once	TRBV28	TGTGCCAGCAAGGTAGCGGGAGAGGTCTACGAGCAGTACTTC	CASKVAGEVYEQYF
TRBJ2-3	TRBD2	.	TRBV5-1	TGCGCCAGCAGCTTGGAAAAGGCTAGCGGGGGGGCCCTAACGCAGTATTTT	CASSLEKASGGALTQYF
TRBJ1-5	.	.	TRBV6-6	TGTGCCAGCAGTTACGTGCAGGGGCCGAGCAATCAGCCCCAGCATTTT	CASSYVQGPSNQPQHF
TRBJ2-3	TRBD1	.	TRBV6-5	TGTGCCAGCAGTCTGGACAGGGTGAGCGCAGATACGCAGTATTTT	CASSLDRVSADTQYF
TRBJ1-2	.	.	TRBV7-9	TGTGCCAGCAGCTTAGAAGACAGGCGGTATGGCTACACCTTC	CASSLEDRRYGYTF
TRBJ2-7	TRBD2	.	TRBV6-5	TGTGCCAGCAGGCGTAAACTAGCGGGAGAGGCCGGGCAGTACTTC	CASRRKLAGEAGQYF
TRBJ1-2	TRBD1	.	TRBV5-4	TGTGCCAGCAGCTTGGCCTTCGGGACAGCAGCTAACTATGGCTACACCTTC	CASSLAFGTAANYGYTF
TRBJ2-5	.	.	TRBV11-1	TGTGCCAGCAGCTTCGGGTCCCAAGAGACCCAGTACTTC	CASSFGSQETQYF
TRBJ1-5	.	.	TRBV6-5	TGTGCCAGCAGTTACGGGCAGGGGCGATACAATCAGCCCCAGCATTTT	CASSYGQGRYNQPQHF
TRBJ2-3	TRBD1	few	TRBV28	TGTGCCAGCAGCCCCGACAGGGACGTTGGCGCAGATACGCAGTATTTT	CASSPDRDVGADTQYF
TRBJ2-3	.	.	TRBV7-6	TGTGCCAGCAGCTCAGAAGATACGCAGTATTTT	CASSSEDTQYF
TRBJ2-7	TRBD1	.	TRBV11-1	TGTGCCAGCAGCGAACAGGGGATCAACGAGCAGTACTTC	CASSEQGINEQYF
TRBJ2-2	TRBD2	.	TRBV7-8	TGTGCCAGCAGCTTAGACGGGAGGGCCTTCGGCGGGGAGCTGTTTTTT	CASSLDGRAFGGELFF
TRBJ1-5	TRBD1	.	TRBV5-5	TGTGCCAGCAGCATAACCGGGACAGGGGGCAATCAGCCCCAGCATTTT	CASSITGTGGNQPQHF
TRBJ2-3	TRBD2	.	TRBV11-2	TGTGCCAGCAGCCCCGGGACTAGCGGGGGGCGGTATTTT	CASSPGTSGGRYF
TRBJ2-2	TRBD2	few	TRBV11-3	TGTGCCAGCAGCTTTAGCGGGAGGGCAAACGGGGAGCTGTTTTTT	CASSFSGRANGELFF
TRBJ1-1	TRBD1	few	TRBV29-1	TGCAGCGTCCACCGAACGACAGGGGCAGAAGCTTTCTTT	CSVHRTTGAEAFF
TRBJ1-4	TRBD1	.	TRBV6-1	TGTGCCAGCAGTGAGGACAGGGGGTCGGAAAAACTGTTTTTT	CASSEDRGSEKLFF
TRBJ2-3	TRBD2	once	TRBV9	TGTGCCAGCAGCGTAGGGTCTAGCGGGAGGGTGGCAGATACGCAGTATTTT	CASSVGSSGRVADTQYF
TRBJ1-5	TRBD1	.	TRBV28	TGTGCCAGCAGTGGGACAGGGTATGGTCAGCCCCAGCATTTT	CASSGTGYGQPQHF
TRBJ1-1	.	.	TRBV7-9	TGTGCCAGCAGCTTAGCGGCTGCAGGGTGGAGCACTGAAGCTTTCTTT	CASSLAAAGWSTEAFF
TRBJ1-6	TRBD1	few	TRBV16	TGTGCCAGCAGCCAGTCACTTAGGGGGCGTAATTCACCCCTCCACTTT	CASSQSLRGRNSPLHF
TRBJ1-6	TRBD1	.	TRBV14	TGTGCCAGCAGCCAAGATCCCAGGGGGGTGTCACCCCTCCACTTT	CASSQDPRGVSPLHF
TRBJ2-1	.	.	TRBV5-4	TGTGCCAGCAGCTTGGCCCGAGGGGGACCGCAGTTCTTC	CASSLARGGPQFF
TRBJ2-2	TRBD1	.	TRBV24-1	TGTGCCACCTCCGGGACAGGGATCGGGGAGCTGTTTTTT	CATSGTGIGELFF
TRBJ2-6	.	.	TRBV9	TGTGCCAGCAGCGTAGACAACTCTGGGGCCAACGTCCTGACTTTC	CASSVDNSGANVLTF
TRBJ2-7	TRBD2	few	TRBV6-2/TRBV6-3	TGTGCCAGCAGTGCTAGCGGGAGATTCTACGAGCAGTACTTC	CASSASGRFYEQYF